This TCR beta chain was documented in a study of blood T cell repertoires in COVID-19. Study overall: Samples came from the United States, Italy and Spain, spanning acute and convalescent COVID-19.

Sequenced by immunoSEQ multiplex PCR; TCRdb stores in-frame clones only, minus some. The sample shows fewer than 500,000 clones, roughly 91% of them seen only once. Sequencing was done on a sample of peripheral blood. The TCR originated in a woman in her twenties or thirties with acute or convalescent COVID-19.

The CDR3 loop is CASTTQGSPYNEQFF. CDR3 coding DNA: TGTGCCAGCACCACTCAGGGCTCCCCCTACAATGAGCAGTTCTTC. The V and J genes are TRBV9 and TRBJ2-1; D may be TRBD1 (5 bases). Germline V gene data show CDR1 as SGDLS and CDR2 as YYNGEE. This CDR3 is built from 15 residues. V dropped 6 bases and J dropped 2 bases, with 15 bases sitting between them. The entire variable domain, with the rest obtained from reference TRBV9 and TRBJ2-1, is as follows: DSGVTQTPKHLITATGQRVTLRCSPRSGDLSVYWYQQSLDQGLQFLIQYYNGEERAKGNILERFSAQQFPDLHSELNLSSLELGDSALYFCASTTQGSPYNEQFFGPGTRLTVL.